The 18 T cell receptor beta chains in this list originate from one sample, sequenced in a study of blood T cell repertoires in COVID-19. Assay: immunoSEQ multiplex PCR; the TCRdb copy retains only in-frame clones and omits some. The sample lists about 220,000 clones, roughly 84% seen once, with about 2.3% in the top ten. Sequencing was performed on peripheral blood. Receptors originate from a man aged 35 to 55 who had recovered from COVID-19.

This clone was seen only once. V usage is TRBV7-9 and J usage is TRBJ1-4, with 10 nucleotides matching TRBD1. The J segment lost 10 bases and the V segment lost 2 bases, leaving 7 bases of the junction unmatched. CDR1 and CDR2 (germline): SEHNR, FQNEAQ (reference sequence). This CDR3 has 15 residues. This chain's CDR3 is CASSLRDRGQGKLFF. DNA of the CDR3: TGTGCCAGCAGCTTACGTGACAGGGGGCAGGGAAAACTGTTTTTT.

This clone was seen a single time. The V call is TRBV6-1, the J call TRBJ2-7; TRBD2 agrees at 12 bases. Per germline, CDR1 MNHNS and CDR2 SASEGT. The ends lost 0 bases at V and 0 bases at J; junction bases unmatched: 6. CDR3 length: 18 residues. The DNA for the CDR3 is TGTGCCAGCAGTGAAGCACGGACTAGCGGGACTATCTCCTACGAGCAGTACTTC. Protein product: CASSEARTSGTISYEQYF.

The chain employs TRBV19 and TRBJ1-1, with 7 bases fitting TRBD1. Germline assignment: CDR1 LNHDA and CDR2 SQIVND (reference sequence). CDR3 length: 14 residues. With 6 bases clipped from V and 1 base from J, the junction kept 5 bases outside the gene matches. CDR3 protein: CASSVQGGNTEAFF. The CDR3 DNA is TGTGCCAGTAGCGTCCAGGGGGGGAACACTGAAGCTTTCTTT.

The chain has TRBV11-2 and TRBJ2-7; the D gene is possibly TRBD2 (7 bases). From germline, CDR1 is SGHAT and CDR2 FQNNGV. The CDR3 extends over 14 amino acids. V was clipped by 6 bases and J by 3 bases, with 15 bases between them. In DNA form, the CDR3 reads TGTGCCAGCAGAACTGGGGGCGGGAGCTACGAGCAGTACTTC. This gives the protein CASRTGGGSYEQYF.

V usage is TRBV6-2 or TRBV6-3 and J usage is TRBJ2-7, with a possible D match to TRBD2 (5 bases). Trimming removed 2 bases at V and 9 bases at J, with 8 bases between. The CDR3 has 11 amino acids. The germline CDR1 and CDR2 sequences are MNHEY and SVGEGT. The CDR3 DNA is TGTGCCAGCAGTTACGTCCGGGGGCAGTACTTC. Its protein is CASSYVRGQYF.

The V gene is TRBV10-2, the J gene TRBJ2-5; D might be TRBD2 (6 bases). Trimming pared 6 bases from V and 2 bases from J, leaving 13 bases between. Germline lookup yields CDR1 WSHSY and CDR2 SAAADI. The CDR3 has 14 residues. CDR3: CASRTPGLQETQYF. The DNA of the CDR3 is TGCGCCAGCAGAACCCCGGGACTTCAAGAGACCCAGTACTTC.

This chain links TRBV19 with TRBJ1-2; TRBD1 is a possible D gene (6 bases). The CDR3 covers 17 residues. Trimming left V 0 bases short and J 0 bases short, with 14 bases between. CDR1 is LNHDA and CDR2 is SQIVND in the germline V gene (reference sequence). The CDR3 DNA reads TGTGCCAGTAGTATAGATCCCCCACAGGGAGCTAACTATGGCTACACCTTC. It codes for CASSIDPPQGANYGYTF.

This clone was seen just once. The V gene is TRBV7-8, the J gene TRBJ2-7; perhaps TRBD2 as D (7 bases). Germline V CDR1 and CDR2: SGHVS, FQNEAQ. The ends were cut back, 1 base at V and 2 bases at J, with 15 bases in the middle. This CDR3 has 16 residues. The CDR3: CASSLDSGGFTYEQYF. The DNA of the CDR3 is TGTGCCAGCAGCTTAGACTCGGGGGGCTTCACCTACGAGCAGTACTTC.

The chain links TRBV18 to TRBJ2-1, with 9 positions matching TRBD1. This CDR3 has 16 amino acids. V trimming: 6 bases; J trimming: 5 bases; junction bases outside the gene matches: 11. Germline V gene sequence: CDR1 KGHSH, CDR2 LQKENI. CDR3: CASSPLQGATDNEQFF. DNA of the CDR3: TGTGCCAGCTCTCCCTTACAGGGGGCAACCGACAATGAGCAGTTCTTC.

This clone was seen only a few times. The rearrangement links TRBV6-1 to TRBJ1-5; D remains ambiguous. The germline V gene has CDR1 MNHNS and CDR2 SASEGT. This CDR3 is built from 11 residues. Trimming shortened V by 2 bases and J by 7 bases, and 3 bases separated the two germline ends. CDR3 protein: CASSEIQPQHF. CDR3 nucleotides: TGTGCCAGCAGTGAAATACAGCCCCAGCATTTT.

J is TRBJ2-6 and V is TRBV19; 10 nucleotides match TRBD1. V lost 6 bases and J lost 0; bases outside the gene matches: 5. Germline-derived CDR1 and CDR2 are LNHDA and SQIVND (reference sequence). The CDR3 runs to 17 residues. The chain's CDR3 is CASRMDRGDSGANVLTF. The CDR3 DNA reads TGTGCCAGTAGGATGGACAGGGGGGACTCTGGGGCCAACGTCCTGACTTTC.

The chain couples TRBV6-5 to TRBJ2-7, with D possibly TRBD2 on 5 matching bases. Trimming removed 6 bases from V and 2 bases from J, with 5 bases in between. The V gene's germline CDR1 is MNHEY and CDR2 SVGAGI. The CDR3 covers 11 residues. The CDR3 region is CASRRAYEQYF. For the CDR3, the DNA is TGTGCCAGCAGGAGGGCCTACGAGCAGTACTTC.

The rearrangement joins TRBV6-1 to TRBJ2-3; TRBD2 agrees at 8 bases. Trimming cost V 6 bases and J 0 bases; bases outside gene matches: 14. Germline CDR1 and CDR2: MNHNS and SASEGT. CDR3 length equals 18 residues. The CDR3 loop is CASRERGREGTSTDTQYF. DNA of the CDR3: TGTGCCAGCAGGGAACGGGGACGGGAGGGGACTAGCACAGATACGCAGTATTTT.

The rearrangement uses TRBV2 and TRBJ2-3; D call uncertain. V shed 4 bases and J shed 6 bases, with 5 bases lying between them. This CDR3 comprises 11 residues. Germline CDR1 SNHLY, CDR2 FYNNEI. In nucleotides, the CDR3 is TGTGCCAGCAGTGTAGAGGATACGCAGTATTTT. It encodes CASSVEDTQYF.

This rearrangement joins TRBV20-1 to TRBJ1-2; no clear D gene. This CDR3 region has 11 residues. Between the trimmed V and J ends, which lost 6 bases and 6 bases, there was a span of 11 bases. Germline loops: CDR1 DFQATT, CDR2 SNEGSKA (reference sequence). CDR3 DNA sequence: TGCAGTGCCCCCTACGGGGATGGCTACACCTTC. The encoded protein is CSAPYGDGYTF.

This clone was counted a few times. This chain connects TRBV7-2 to TRBJ2-5, with 8 bases identical to TRBD1. CDR1 and CDR2 from the germline V gene are SGHTA and FQGNSA. The CDR3 is 14 amino acids. The ends lost 3 bases at V and 4 bases at J; junction bases unmatched: 4. This chain's CDR3 is CASSFTGGRETQYF. Here the CDR3 DNA reads TGTGCCAGCAGCTTTACAGGGGGGAGAGAGACCCAGTACTTC. Drawing the rest from reference TRBV7-2 and TRBJ2-5, the complete variable domain is GAGVSQSPSNKVTEKGKDVELRCDPISGHTALYWYRQSLGQGLEFLIYFQGNSAPDKSGLPSDRFSAERTGGSVSTLTIQRTQQEDSAVYLCASSFTGGRETQYFGPGTRLLVL.

J is TRBJ2-5 and V is TRBV3-1 (or the pseudogene TRBV3-2), with 13 nucleotides matching TRBD2. Unmatched junction bases numbered 17, after V lost 5 bases and J lost 5 bases. Germline V gives CDR1 LGHDT, CDR2 YNNKEL (reference sequence). The CDR3 sequence is 19 residues long. CDR3 sequence: CASSGFGRLAGGRWETQYF. The CDR3 DNA is TGTGCCAGCAGCGGTTTTGGAAGACTAGCGGGAGGACGGTGGGAGACCCAGTACTTC.

The genes are TRBV5-4 and TRBJ2-7; possibly TRBD2 for D (6 bases). CDR1 and CDR2 (germline): SGHNT, YYREEE (reference sequence). The V end was cut by 2 bases, the J end by 3 bases, with 12 bases between. This CDR3 region has 14 residues. In DNA form, the CDR3 reads TGTGCCAGCAGCTTAGGTGGGGGGTTCTACGAGCAGTACTTC. Translated: CASSLGGGFYEQYF.